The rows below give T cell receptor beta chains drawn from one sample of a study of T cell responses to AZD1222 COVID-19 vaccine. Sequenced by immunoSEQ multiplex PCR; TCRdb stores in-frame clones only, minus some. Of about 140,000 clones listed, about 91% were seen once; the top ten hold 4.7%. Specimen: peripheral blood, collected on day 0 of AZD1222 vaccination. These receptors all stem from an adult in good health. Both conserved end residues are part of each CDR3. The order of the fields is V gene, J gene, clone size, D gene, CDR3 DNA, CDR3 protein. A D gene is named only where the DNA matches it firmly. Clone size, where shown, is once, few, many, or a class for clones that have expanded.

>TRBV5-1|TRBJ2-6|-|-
TGCGCCAGCAGCTTGGACCTTAAGGGGACTGGGGCCAACGTCCTGACTTTC
CASSLDLKGTGANVLTF
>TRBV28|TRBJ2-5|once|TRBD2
TGTGCCAGCAGTTTTCGAAGGGAAGGGGTGCGGGAGGCCGTACAAGAGACCCAGTACTTC
CASSFRREGVREAVQETQYF
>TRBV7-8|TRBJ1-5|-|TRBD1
TGTGCCAGCAGTCCCGACAGGGGGCTTAGTCAGCCCCAGCATTTT
CASSPDRGLSQPQHF
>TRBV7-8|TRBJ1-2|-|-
TGTGCCAGCAGCTTAGGTCGCATGGGGACTGGCTACACCTTC
CASSLGRMGTGYTF
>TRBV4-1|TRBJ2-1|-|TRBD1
TGCGCCAGCAGCCAACCCGGGACAGCTAAAAACAATGAGCAGTTCTTC
CASSQPGTAKNNEQFF
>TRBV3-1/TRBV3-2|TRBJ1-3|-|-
TGTGCCAGCAGGAAGCAGGGATATGGAAACACCATATATTTT
CASRKQGYGNTIYF
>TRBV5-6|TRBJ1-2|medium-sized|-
TGTGCCAGCAGCTTGGCCTGGGGGTCTTTCCCTCTCGCCTACACCTTC
CASSLAWGSFPLAYTF
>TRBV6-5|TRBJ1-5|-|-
TGTGCCAGCAAGCGGCAAATCAATCAGCCCCAGCATTTT
CASKRQINQPQHF
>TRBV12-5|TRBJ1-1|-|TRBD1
TGTGCTAGTGGTTTGGTATTAGGACAGGGGCTGAACACTGAAGCTTTCTTT
CASGLVLGQGLNTEAFF
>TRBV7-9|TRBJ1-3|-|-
TGTGCCAGCAGCTTCCCCCAGGGAAACACCATATATTTT
CASSFPQGNTIYF
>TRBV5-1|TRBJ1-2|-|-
TGCGCCAGCAGCCAGTTTGAAGCAAGCTATGGCTACACCTTC
CASSQFEASYGYTF
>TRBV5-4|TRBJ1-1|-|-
TGTGCCAGCAGCTTACAGGGACCCCGGGCTGAAGCTTTCTTT
CASSLQGPRAEAFF
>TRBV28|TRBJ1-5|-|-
TGTGCCACCCAGGAATCTCGGGGTAATCAGCCCCAGCATTTT
CATQESRGNQPQHF
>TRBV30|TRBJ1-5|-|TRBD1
TGTGCCTGGGCGGGACAGGGGAATCAGCCCCAGCATTTT
CAWAGQGNQPQHF
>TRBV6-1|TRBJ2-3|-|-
TGTGCCAGCAGTGAGCAGATGGACTTCGGCACAGATACGCAGTATTTT
CASSEQMDFGTDTQYF
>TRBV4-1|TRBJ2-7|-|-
TGCGCCAGCAGCCAAGAGTTCTCGCGACCCTACGAGCAGTACTTC
CASSQEFSRPYEQYF
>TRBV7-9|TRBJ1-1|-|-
TGTGCCAGCAGTGCTATCCTGGGGAACACTGAAGCTTTCTTT
CASSAILGNTEAFF
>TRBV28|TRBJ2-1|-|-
TGTGCCAGCAGTCTCTTGAGTAGTGAGCAGTTCTTC
CASSLLSSEQFF
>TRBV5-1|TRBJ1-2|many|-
TGCGCCAGCAGCTTGGCCGGAGGGGAGTATGGCTACACCTTC
CASSLAGGEYGYTF
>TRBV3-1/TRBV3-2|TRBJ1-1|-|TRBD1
TGTGCCAGCAGCCAAGACCACAGGGGGATTATGAACACTGAAGCTTTCTTT
CASSQDHRGIMNTEAFF
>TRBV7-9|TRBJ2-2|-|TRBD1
TGTGCCAGCAGCTTACGAGGGGGCGCGAACACCGGGGAGCTGTTTTTT
CASSLRGGANTGELFF
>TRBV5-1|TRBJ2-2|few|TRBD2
TGCGCCAGCAGCCCAGGACTAGCGGGAGCCACCGGGGAGCTGTTTTTT
CASSPGLAGATGELFF
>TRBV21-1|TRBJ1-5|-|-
TGTGCCAGCAGCAACTATTACGTTGGAGGGGTTGGCAATCAGCCCCAGCATTTT
CASSNYYVGGVGNQPQHF
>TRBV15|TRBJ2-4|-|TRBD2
TGTGCCACCAGCACCGAAACCCTAGGGTGGGAGGGCAAAAACATTCAGTACTTC
CATSTETLGWEGKNIQYF
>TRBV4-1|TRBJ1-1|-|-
TGCGCCAGCAGCCACACATCGAGTTTGCCGAACACTGAAGCTTTCTTT
CASSHTSSLPNTEAFF
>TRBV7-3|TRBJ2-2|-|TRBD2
TGTGCCAGCAGCTTAAGCGGGAGCGGGGAGCTGTTTTTT
CASSLSGSGELFF
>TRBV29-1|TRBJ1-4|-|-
TGCAGCGTTGATGGGCAGGGTCATGAAAAACTGTTTTTT
CSVDGQGHEKLFF
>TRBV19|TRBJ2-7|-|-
TGTGCCAGTAGCGAAAGGGGCCGAACCTACGAGCAGTACTTC
CASSERGRTYEQYF
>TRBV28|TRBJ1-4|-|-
TGTGCCTGTGGTGTTCCGATTAATGAAAAACTGTTTTTT
CACGVPINEKLFF
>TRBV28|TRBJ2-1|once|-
TGTGCCAGCAGTTTAGGAGGGGGGCCCGCGGGCAATGAGCAGTTCTTC
CASSLGGGPAGNEQFF
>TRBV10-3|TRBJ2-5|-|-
TGTGCCATCAGTGAGAAAGGAGAGACCCAGTACTTC
CAISEKGETQYF
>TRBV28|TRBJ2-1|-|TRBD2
TGTGCCAGCAGTTTACAGGGACTAGCGGGACGGCAGTTCTTC
CASSLQGLAGRQFF
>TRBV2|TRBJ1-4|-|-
TGTGCCAGCAGTGACCGAATACCGGGCGGAAAACTGTTTTTT
CASSDRIPGGKLFF
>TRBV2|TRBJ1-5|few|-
TGTGCCAGCAGTGACGGGACAATTAGCAATCAGCCCCAGCATTTT
CASSDGTISNQPQHF
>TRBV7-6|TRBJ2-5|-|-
TGTGCCAGCAGCTTGAATAGCCTCCAAGAGACCCAGTACTTC
CASSLNSLQETQYF
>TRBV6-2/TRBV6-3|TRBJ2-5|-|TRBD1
TGTGCCAGCAGCCCCACAGGGGACCAAGAGACCCAGTACTTC
CASSPTGDQETQYF
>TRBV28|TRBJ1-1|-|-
TGTGCCAGCAGTCGTCGGGGGGCAAACACTGAAGCTTTCTTT
CASSRRGANTEAFF
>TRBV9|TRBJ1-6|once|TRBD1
TGTGCCAGCAGCTCTGGGACAGGGAGGTCACCCCTCCACTTT
CASSSGTGRSPLHF
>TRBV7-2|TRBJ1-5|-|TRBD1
TGTGCCAGCAGCGCGGACAGGGCTGGCAATCAGCCCCAGCATTTT
CASSADRAGNQPQHF
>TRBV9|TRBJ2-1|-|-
TGTGCCAGCAGCGTCGCAACTTGGGGTGAGCAGTTCTTC
CASSVATWGEQFF
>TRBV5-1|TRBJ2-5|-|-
TGCGCCAGCAGCTTGAGCCAAGAGACCCAGTACTTC
CASSLSQETQYF
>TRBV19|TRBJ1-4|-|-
TGTGCCAGTAGCCCCGGGCCTAGGGGTAATGAAAAACTGTTTTTT
CASSPGPRGNEKLFF
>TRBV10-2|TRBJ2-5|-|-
TGCGCCAGCAGTGACTTCATTACCTATATGGAGACCCAGTACTTC
CASSDFITYMETQYF
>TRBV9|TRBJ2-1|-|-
TGTGCCAGCAGCGCCCATGAGGGGGACAATGAGCAGTTCTTC
CASSAHEGDNEQFF
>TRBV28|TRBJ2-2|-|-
TGTGCCAGCAGTTTACTTGGCGGCAGGGCGGGCACCGGGGAGCTGTTTTTT
CASSLLGGRAGTGELFF
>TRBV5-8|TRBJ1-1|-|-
TGTGCCAGCAGCTTTAGGTCAGTTAACACTGAAGCTTTCTTT
CASSFRSVNTEAFF
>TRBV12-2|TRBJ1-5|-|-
TGTGCAAGTCGCTTAGGGTTCGAGTCCTATCAGCCCCAGCATTTT
CASRLGFESYQPQHF
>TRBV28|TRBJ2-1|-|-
TGTGCCAGCAGTCTACAGACAGGTTACTCCTACAATGAGCAGTTCTTC
CASSLQTGYSYNEQFF
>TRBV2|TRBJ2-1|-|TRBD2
TGTGCCAGCCTTAGCGGGGGGGTGGGCAATGAGCAGTTCTTC
CASLSGGVGNEQFF
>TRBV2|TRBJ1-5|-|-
TGTGCCAGCAGTGATCAGGGTAGGGGCAATCAGCCCCAGCATTTT
CASSDQGRGNQPQHF
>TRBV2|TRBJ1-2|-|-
TGTGCCAGCACCCGGGATGGTCTTATTTATGGCTACACCTTC
CASTRDGLIYGYTF
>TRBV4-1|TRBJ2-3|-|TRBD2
TGCGCCAGCAGCCAGGCCGGGACTAGTCCCCGCACAGATACGCAGTATTTT
CASSQAGTSPRTDTQYF
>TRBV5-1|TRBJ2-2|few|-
TGCGCCAGCAGCTTGGGGCACAGGAACACCGGGGAGCTGTTTTTT
CASSLGHRNTGELFF